This passage covers 5 T cell receptor beta chains from one sample sequenced in a study of technical replicates of blood from a few donors. Using immunoSEQ multiplex PCR, the repertoire was profiled, and TCRdb retains in-frame clones only, with some absent. The sample yields more than 65,000 clones, 96% seen once. Sequencing was done on a sample of T cells isolated from PBMCs. All receptors derive from a human donor in good health.

The rearrangement links TRBV10-3 to TRBJ2-7, with 8 bases identical to TRBD2. CDR3 length: 16 residues. V shed 0 bases and J 6 bases; nucleotides not matched to a gene: 10. CDR1 is ENHRY and CDR2 is SYGVKD in the germline V gene. The CDR3 loop reads CAISESSSGNSGEQYF. DNA for the CDR3: TGTGCCATCAGTGAGTCGAGTAGCGGGAATTCGGGCGAGCAGTACTTC.

This rearrangement joins TRBV19 to TRBJ2-1; 14 bases agree with TRBD2. V dropped 3 bases and J dropped 8; count of bases not matched to a gene: 3. The V gene's germline CDR1 is LNHDA and CDR2 SQIVND (reference sequence). The length of the CDR3 is 15 residues. The CDR3 DNA reads TGTGCCAGTAGTATGGGACTAGCGGGAGCGGATGAGCAGTTCTTC. Protein: CASSMGLAGADEQFF.

The V call is TRBV7-2, the J call TRBJ2-3; no reliable D call. Trimming took 9 bases from V and 5 from J, leaving 9 bases between them. Germline V CDR1 and CDR2: SGHTA, FQGNSA. The CDR3 is 11 residues long. Here the CDR3 DNA reads TGTGCCAGTATTAGAGTAGATACGCAGTATTTT. It encodes CASIRVDTQYF.

The V and J genes are TRBV18 and TRBJ2-1; TRBD2 aligns across 13 bases. Germline V gene sequence: CDR1 KGHSH, CDR2 LQKENI. CDR3 size: 17 residues. The V segment lost 4 bases and the J segment 0 bases; nucleotides outside the gene matches: 3. The CDR3 DNA sequence: TGTGCCAGCTCACTTAGGACTAGCGGGAGCTCCTACAATGAGCAGTTCTTC. Protein product: CASSLRTSGSSYNEQFF.

The chain joins TRBV6-1 to TRBJ2-3; D might be TRBD2 (5 bases). CDR1 is MNHNS and CDR2 is SASEGT in the germline V gene. The CDR3 runs to 18 residues. Deletions cut 0 bases from V and 1 base from J, with 17 bases between. CDR3 coding DNA: TGTGCCAGCAGTGAAGCGACTCACGGGATACGGCGCACAGATACGCAGTATTTT. Its translation: CASSEATHGIRRTDTQYF.